This T cell receptor (beta chain) came from a study of CD8 T cells in ankylosing spondylitis. Quantitative barcoded 5'-RACE was used to prepare TCR beta libraries. From the 5' RACE reads, TCRdb called clonotypes with MiXCR, one entry per CDR3 protein. The data show approximately 240,000 distinct CDR3 sequences, under 30% seen once. General observations from the study: Made up of eight highly homologous variants, a TCR beta motif appeared characteristic of ankylosing spondylitis blood.

With respect to this clonotype: Its antigen is currently unknown.

The material sequenced was blood, either unsorted or a sorted T cell fraction (not recorded which). This clonotype originated in a male donor with ankylosing spondylitis or in good health (not recorded which).

The CDR3 region is CSASGGDYGYTF. The DNA for the CDR3 is TGCAGTGCTAGTGGAGGGGACTATGGCTACACCTTC. The V call is TRBV20-1, the J call TRBJ1-2; a weak D match, TRBD1 (5 bases). Germline values: CDR1 DFQATT, CDR2 SNEGSKA (reference sequence). The V end was cut by 3 bases, the J end by 3 bases, with 8 bases between. The CDR3 is made up of 12 amino acids.